This TCR beta chain originates from a study of human T cells and chemical hapten exposure. This clonotype was counted a few times. In germline, CDR1 is LGHNA, CDR2 YNFKEQ. Trimming pared 4 bases from V and 3 bases from J, leaving 10 bases between. The CDR3 extends over 13 amino acids. The time point denotes: patch test 3, about 24 weeks after DPC sensitization. Treatment defined: therapeutic diphenylcyclopropenone sensitization with weekly scalp DPC. TCRdb reanalysed the RACE reads using MiXCR and keeps one entry per CDR3 protein. The profile shows some 74,000 distinct CDR3 sequences, 10% to 15% of them singletons.

The chain recombines TRBV4-2 with TRBJ2-7; no reliable D call. This TCR was recovered from a woman aged 45 to 65 with alopecia areata. Some clones in this sample may be carry-over from other donors' samples. Sequenced here: whole blood, sampled in connection with sensitization to the hapten diphenylcyclopropenone (DPC). CDR3 amino acids: CASSLHSVYEQYF. In nucleotides, the CDR3 is TGTGCCAGCAGCCTTCACTCAGTCTACGAGCAGTACTTC.